This is a list of T cell receptor beta chains from one sample in a study of graft-versus-host responses after intestinal transplantation. These receptors' targets are unknown. This table comes from immunoSEQ multiplex PCR, and its TCRdb copy is limited to in-frame clones, with some not included. The sample holds over 65,000 clones, 91% seen once. The specimen was unstimulated CD4+ T cells sorted from spleen or lymph node cells, collected before intestinal transplant. The receptors were sampled from a human donor who received an intestinal transplant. CDR3s include the opening cysteine and the closing phenylalanine or tryptophan. Fields, in order: clone size, J gene, D gene, V gene, CDR3 protein, CDR3 DNA. The D gene is left open where the match is weak. For some rows the clone size is stated as once, few or many, or as a class when expanded; others skip it.

size: .; J: TRBJ1-1; D: TRBD1; V: TRBV10-3; CDR3: CAISDSTGTGLAFF; DNA: TGTGCCATCAGTGACTCGACCGGGACAGGGCTAGCTTTCTTT
size: .; J: TRBJ2-3; D: .; V: TRBV12-5; CDR3: CASGLGAGSTDTQYF; DNA: TGTGCTAGTGGTTTGGGGGCCGGCAGCACAGATACGCAGTATTTT
size: .; J: TRBJ2-1; D: TRBD1; V: TRBV9; CDR3: CASSFQGTGLNEQFF; DNA: TGTGCCAGCAGCTTCCAGGGGACAGGGCTTAATGAGCAGTTCTTC
size: .; J: TRBJ1-2; D: TRBD1; V: TRBV6-5; CDR3: CASSYSGTGGLGYTF; DNA: TGTGCCAGCAGTTACTCGGGGACAGGTGGTCTGGGCTACACCTTC
size: .; J: TRBJ1-1; D: .; V: TRBV5-1; CDR3: CASSGRTATNTEAFF; DNA: TGCGCCAGCAGCGGTCGGACAGCTACGAACACTGAAGCTTTCTTT
size: .; J: TRBJ2-6; D: TRBD1; V: TRBV4-3; CDR3: CASSQEGRGQGEAGANVLTF; DNA: TGCGCCAGCAGCCAAGAGGGTAGAGGACAGGGAGAGGCTGGGGCCAACGTCCTGACTTTC
size: once; J: TRBJ1-1; D: .; V: TRBV7-8; CDR3: CASSLAEASGLAEAFF; DNA: TGTGCCAGCAGCTTAGCGGAGGCCTCGGGTTTGGCTGAAGCTTTCTTT
size: .; J: TRBJ1-1; D: TRBD1; V: TRBV7-9; CDR3: CASSLGTGVPLTEAFF; DNA: TGTGCCAGCAGCTTAGGGACAGGGGTTCCCCTCACTGAAGCTTTCTTT
size: .; J: TRBJ1-5; D: TRBD1; V: TRBV25-1; CDR3: CASSGQGDQPQHF; DNA: TGTGCCAGCAGCGGACAGGGGGATCAGCCCCAGCATTTT
size: .; J: TRBJ2-1; D: .; V: TRBV19; CDR3: CASSPLYRYNEQFF; DNA: TGTGCCAGTAGTCCCCTCTATCGCTACAATGAGCAGTTCTTC
size: .; J: TRBJ1-5; D: TRBD1; V: TRBV6-1; CDR3: CASSEAWQGDLSNQPQHF; DNA: TGTGCCAGCAGTGAAGCGTGGCAGGGGGATTTGAGCAATCAGCCCCAGCATTTT
size: .; J: TRBJ1-5; D: TRBD1; V: TRBV5-1; CDR3: CASSLGTGGGQPQHF; DNA: TGCGCCAGCAGCTTGGGGACAGGGGGCGGACAGCCCCAGCATTTT
size: .; J: TRBJ1-1; D: .; V: TRBV18; CDR3: CASSSKTQTVTTNTEAFF; DNA: TGTGCCAGCTCGTCTAAGACCCAGACCGTCACTACGAACACTGAAGCTTTCTTT
size: .; J: TRBJ1-6; D: TRBD1; V: TRBV30; CDR3: CAWRRDRSNSPLHF; DNA: TGTGCCTGGAGGCGGGACAGGAGTAATTCACCCCTCCACTTT
size: .; J: TRBJ1-2; D: .; V: TRBV5-1; CDR3: CASSLVAGAHYGYTF; DNA: TGCGCCAGCAGCTTGGTGGCAGGGGCTCACTATGGCTACACCTTC